The subject of this entry is one TCR beta chain. The CDR3 length is 15 residues. Trimming removed 3 bases at V and 3 bases at J, with 11 bases between. Germline-derived CDR1 and CDR2 are SGHVS and FNYEAQ. This entry belongs to a study of OX40 agonist ivuxolimab in advanced cancers. Study information: An agonistic human IgG2 monoclonal antibody against OX40 (CD134) was given.

Assay used: immunoSEQ multiplex PCR; TCRdb lists only in-frame clones, some missing. The sample carries fewer than 30,000 clones, 83% recorded once. The origin of this receptor is an adult with an advanced solid tumor such as melanoma, head and neck, liver or kidney cancer. This chain uses TRBV7-6 with TRBJ1-4; the D gene is possibly TRBD1 (5 bases). The sample consisted of CD4+ or CD8+ T cells sorted from blood, taken in a trial of the OX40 agonist ivuxolimab. CDR3 coding DNA: TGTGCCAGCAGCTTCTCGTGGGGGGCTAATGAAAAACTGTTTTTT. This sequence encodes CASSFSWGANEKLFF.